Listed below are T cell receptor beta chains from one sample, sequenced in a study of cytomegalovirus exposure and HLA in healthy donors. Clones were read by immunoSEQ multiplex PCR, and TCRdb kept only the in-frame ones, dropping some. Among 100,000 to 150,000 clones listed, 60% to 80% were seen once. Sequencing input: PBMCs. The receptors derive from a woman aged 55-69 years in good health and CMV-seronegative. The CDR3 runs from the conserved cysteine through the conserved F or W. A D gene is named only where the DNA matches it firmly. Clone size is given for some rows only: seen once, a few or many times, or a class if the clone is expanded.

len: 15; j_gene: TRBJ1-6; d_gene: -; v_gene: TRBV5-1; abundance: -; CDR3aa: CASSLEARGISPLHF; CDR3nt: TGCGCCAGCAGCTTGGAAGCACGGGGGATTTCACCCCTCCACTTT
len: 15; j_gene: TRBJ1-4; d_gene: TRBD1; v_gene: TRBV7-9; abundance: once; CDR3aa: CASSPGQANNEKLFF; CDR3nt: TGTGCCAGCAGCCCGGGACAGGCTAACAATGAAAAACTGTTTTTT
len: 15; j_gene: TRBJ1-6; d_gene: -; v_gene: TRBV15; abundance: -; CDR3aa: CATSRGDTYNSPLHF; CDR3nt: TGTGCCACCAGCAGGGGGGACACCTATAATTCACCCCTCCACTTT
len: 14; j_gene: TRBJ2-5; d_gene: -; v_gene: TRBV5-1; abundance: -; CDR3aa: CASSLRGGWETQYF; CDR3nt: TGCGCCAGCAGCTTGCGGGGAGGTTGGGAGACCCAGTACTTC
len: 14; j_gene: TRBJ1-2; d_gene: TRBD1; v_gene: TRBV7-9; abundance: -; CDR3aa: CASSEQGSNYGYTF; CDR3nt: TGTGCCAGCAGCGAACAGGGGTCTAACTATGGCTACACCTTC
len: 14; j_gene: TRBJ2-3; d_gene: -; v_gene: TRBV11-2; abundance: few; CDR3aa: CASSPMTVTDTQYF; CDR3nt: TGTGCCAGCAGCCCTATGACAGTTACAGATACGCAGTATTTT
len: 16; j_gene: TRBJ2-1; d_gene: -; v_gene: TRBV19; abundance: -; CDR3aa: CASTRTGPSSYNEQFF; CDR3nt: TGTGCCAGTACTCGAACAGGGCCCAGCTCCTACAATGAGCAGTTCTTC
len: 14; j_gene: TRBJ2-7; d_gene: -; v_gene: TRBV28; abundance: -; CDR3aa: CASSSTGPPGEQYF; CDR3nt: TGTGCCAGCAGTTCGACAGGACCTCCCGGGGAGCAGTACTTC
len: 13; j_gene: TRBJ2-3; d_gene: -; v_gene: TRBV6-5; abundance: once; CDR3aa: CASRGRVGDTQYF; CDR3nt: TGTGCCAGCAGAGGCAGGGTAGGAGATACGCAGTATTTT
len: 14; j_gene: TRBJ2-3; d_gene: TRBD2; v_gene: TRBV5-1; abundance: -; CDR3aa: CASSPLAGVDTQYF; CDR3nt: TGCGCCAGCAGCCCCTTAGCGGGAGTGGATACGCAGTATTTT
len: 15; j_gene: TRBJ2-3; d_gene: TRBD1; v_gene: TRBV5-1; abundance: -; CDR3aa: CASSLGGTGGWTQYF; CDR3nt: TGCGCCAGCAGCTTGGGGGGGACAGGGGGTTGGACGCAGTATTTT
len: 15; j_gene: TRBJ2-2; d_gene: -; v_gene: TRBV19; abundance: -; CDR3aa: CASGRPRGETGELFF; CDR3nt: TGTGCCAGTGGTAGGCCCAGGGGAGAAACCGGGGAGCTGTTTTTT
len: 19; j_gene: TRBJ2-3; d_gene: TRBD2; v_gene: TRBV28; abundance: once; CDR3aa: CASSLPRGGWAGARNTQYF; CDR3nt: TGTGCCAGCAGTTTACCGCGGGGGGGCTGGGCGGGAGCTAGGAATACGCAGTATTTT
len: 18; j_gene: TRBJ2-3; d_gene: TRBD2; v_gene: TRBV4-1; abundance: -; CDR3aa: CASSQGLRGGISTDTQYF; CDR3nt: TGCGCCAGCAGCCAAGGACTCCGCGGGGGGATAAGCACAGATACGCAGTATTTT
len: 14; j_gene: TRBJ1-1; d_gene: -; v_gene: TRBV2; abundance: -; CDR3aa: CASKRDGPNTEAFF; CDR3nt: TGTGCCAGCAAACGGGATGGTCCAAACACTGAAGCTTTCTTT
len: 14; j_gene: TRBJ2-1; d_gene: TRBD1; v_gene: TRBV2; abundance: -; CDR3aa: CAGRTGGAYNEQFF; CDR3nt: TGTGCCGGCAGGACAGGGGGCGCCTACAATGAGCAGTTCTTC
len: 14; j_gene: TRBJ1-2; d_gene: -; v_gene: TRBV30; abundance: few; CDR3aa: CAWSLGRVRYGYTF; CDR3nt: TGTGCCTGGTCCCTCGGCAGGGTCCGCTATGGCTACACCTTC
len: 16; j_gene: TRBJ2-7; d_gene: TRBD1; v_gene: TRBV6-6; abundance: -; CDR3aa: CASSSDRAGSSYEQYF; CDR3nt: TGTGCCAGCAGTTCAGACAGGGCCGGATCCTCCTACGAGCAGTACTTC
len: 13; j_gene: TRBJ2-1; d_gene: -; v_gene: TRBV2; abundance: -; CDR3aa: CASRESLVTEQFF; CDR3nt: TGTGCCAGCAGGGAATCACTAGTTACTGAGCAGTTCTTC
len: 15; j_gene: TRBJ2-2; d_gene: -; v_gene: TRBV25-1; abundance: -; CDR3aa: CASSGAGPNTGELFF; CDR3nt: TGTGCCAGCAGTGGGGCGGGACCGAACACCGGGGAGCTGTTTTTT
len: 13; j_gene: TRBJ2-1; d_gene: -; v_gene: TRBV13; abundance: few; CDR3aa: CASSPPRVVEQFF; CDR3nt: TGTGCCAGCAGCCCACCGAGGGTGGTTGAGCAGTTCTTC
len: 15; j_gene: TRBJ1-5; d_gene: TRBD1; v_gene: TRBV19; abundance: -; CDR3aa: CASNDRGSYNQPQHF; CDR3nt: TGTGCCAGTAACGACAGGGGAAGTTACAATCAGCCCCAGCATTTT
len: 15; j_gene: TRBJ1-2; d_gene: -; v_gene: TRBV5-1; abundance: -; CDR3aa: CASSLGETGSKGGTF; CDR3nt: TGCGCCAGCAGCTTGGGCGAGACAGGAAGCAAGGGTGGCACCTTC
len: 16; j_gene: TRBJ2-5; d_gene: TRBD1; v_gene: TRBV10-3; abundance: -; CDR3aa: CAISDPRGHLTGTQYF; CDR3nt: TGTGCCATCAGTGACCCCAGGGGGCACTTGACGGGGACCCAGTACTTC
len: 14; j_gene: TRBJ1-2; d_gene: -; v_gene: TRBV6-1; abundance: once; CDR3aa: CASSETVSTYGYTF; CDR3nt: TGTGCCAGCAGTGAGACAGTATCTACCTATGGCTACACCTTC
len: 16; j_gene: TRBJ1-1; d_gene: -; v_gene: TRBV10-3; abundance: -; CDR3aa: CAISDTVWGLEAEAFF; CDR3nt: TGTGCCATCAGTGATACGGTCTGGGGACTGGAGGCTGAAGCTTTCTTT
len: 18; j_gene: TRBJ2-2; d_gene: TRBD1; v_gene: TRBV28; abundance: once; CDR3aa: CASSLAALAQGAAGELFF; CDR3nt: TGTGCCAGCAGTTTAGCGGCTTTGGCACAGGGGGCGGCCGGGGAGCTGTTTTTT